This T cell receptor beta chain was sequenced for a study of T-cell reconstitution after alpha-beta-depleted transplantation in children. This CDR3 has 16 residues. Trimming took 4 bases from V and 2 from J, leaving 16 bases between them. Per germline, CDR1 SGHDT and CDR2 YYEEEE. The TCRbeta library was prepared with unique molecular identifiers. MiXCR, applied by TCRdb to the PCR reads, yields one record per CDR3 protein. The table records over 4,500 distinct CDR3 sequences, under 30% of them present only once. This chain joins TRBV5-6 and TRBJ2-1; D is possibly TRBD1 (6 bases). The clonotype comes from a male patient between 2 and 15 years old who had a stem cell transplant for acute lymphoblastic leukemia, so the T cells may come from the graft donor. This material consisted of PBMCs, mostly from graft donor cells, taken 60 days after TCRalphabeta/CD19-depleted stem cell transplant. CDR3: CASSRTGTTTYNEQFF. The DNA for the CDR3 is TGTGCCAGCAGCCGTACCGGGACAACTACCTACAATGAGCAGTTCTTC.